These 21 T cell receptor beta chains were sequenced from one sample in a study of CD8+CD57+ T cells in acquired aplastic anemia. Investigators profiled TCR beta VDJ and CDR3 from genomic DNA template. TCRdb re-derived calls from the reads in MiXCR, one entry per CDR3 protein. The sample holds roughly 130,000 distinct CDR3 sequences; 48% are singletons and the top ten take about 2.5%. The sequencing sample was made of sorted CD4+, CD8+, or CD8+CD57+ T cells (not recorded which) from PBMCs. The source of these receptors is a human donor in good health, serving as a control.

This clonotype was seen at least ten times. The genes are TRBV2 and TRBJ2-5; D call uncertain. Germline V gene sequence: CDR1 SNHLY, CDR2 FYNNEI. The ends were cut back, 3 bases at V and 2 bases at J, with 4 bases in the middle. The CDR3 sequence is 12 residues long. Here the CDR3 reads CASSERQETQYF. DNA of the CDR3: TGTGCCAGCAGTGAGAGACAAGAGACCCAGTACTTC.

This clonotype was observed at least ten times. CDR3 nucleotides: TGCGCCAGCAGCTTAGGACAGGGAAGGAATGAGCAGTTCTTC. Its protein is CASSLGQGRNEQFF. The V gene is TRBV5-1, the J gene TRBJ2-1; 8 nucleotides align to TRBD1. The CDR3 has 14 residues. In germline, CDR1 is SGHRS, CDR2 YFSETQ. V dropped 2 bases and J dropped 7; count of bases not matched to a gene: 5.

V gene TRBV11-1 combines with J gene TRBJ2-5; 8 nucleotides match TRBD2. Germline CDR1 and CDR2: SGHAT and FQDESV (reference sequence). The CDR3 extends over 18 amino acids. J gave up 1 base and V 0 bases, and 10 bases lay outside the gene matches. The CDR3 DNA is TGTGCCAGCAGCTTAGCGCGAAGTAGCGGGGTTTTCCAAGAGACCCAGTACTTC. This sequence encodes CASSLARSSGVFQETQYF.

The V and J genes are TRBV10-3 and TRBJ2-5, with D possibly matching TRBD1 (5 bases). Trimming removed 3 bases from V and 6 bases from J, with 11 bases in between. Germline-derived CDR1 and CDR2 are ENHRY and SYGVKD. The CDR3 consists of 13 residues. DNA of the CDR3: TGTGCCATCAGTGACGCAGGGTCCCAGACCCAGTACTTC. This sequence encodes CAISDAGSQTQYF.

This rearrangement joins TRBV10-1 to TRBJ2-1, with TRBD2 matching over 11 bases. There are 17 residues in the CDR3. Germline trimming cut 0 bases from V and 6 bases from J; bases unmatched to any gene: 7. Germline-derived CDR1 and CDR2 are WNHNN and SYGVQD (reference sequence). This CDR3 reads CASSESGLAGGRNEQFF. CDR3 in DNA: TGCGCCAGCAGTGAGTCGGGGCTAGCGGGGGGCCGCAATGAGCAGTTCTTC.

As for this clonotype: At one boundary the junction diverges from the germline segment, which might be a read error. The chain recombines TRBV24-1 with TRBJ1-6, with 7 bases that match TRBD1. The germline V gene has CDR1 KGHDR and CDR2 SFDVKD. The CDR3 loop spans 17 amino acids. CDR3 nucleotides: TGTGCCGCCAGTGTTGAGTCAGGGGGTTGGCATAATTCACCCCTCCACTTT. As protein: CAASVESGGWHNSPLHF.

V is TRBV29-1 and J is TRBJ2-2, with TRBD1 identical over 7 bases. V shed 3 bases, J shed 4 bases, and the junction held 5 bases outside the gene matches. There are 14 residues in the CDR3. CDR1 is SQVTM and CDR2 is ANQGSEA in the germline V gene. CDR3 protein: CSVDNTGATGELFF. CDR3 DNA sequence: TGCAGCGTTGATAATACAGGGGCCACCGGGGAGCTGTTTTTT.

This clonotype is classed as medium-sized. The J gene is TRBJ1-6, the V gene TRBV2; TRBD1 agrees at 9 bases. Germline loops: CDR1 SNHLY, CDR2 FYNNEI. CDR3 size: 14 residues. V lost 8 bases, J lost 9 bases, and 8 bases stayed unmatched. The CDR3 sequence: CASDGGTGFSPLHF. CDR3 in DNA: TGTGCCAGCGATGGTGGGACAGGGTTTTCACCCCTCCACTTT.

The genes are TRBV19 and TRBJ2-7, with 10 nucleotides matching TRBD1. J gave up 2 bases and V 4 bases, and 2 bases lay outside the gene matches. This CDR3 is 14 amino acids long. The germline gives CDR1 LNHDA, CDR2 SQIVND (reference sequence). The CDR3 region has the DNA TGTGCCAGTAGTACCGGGACAGGGGCCTACGAGCAGTACTTC. Translating gives CASSTGTGAYEQYF.

This chain uses TRBV7-9 with TRBJ2-5; possible D gene TRBD2, 5 bases. The germline gives CDR1 SEHNR, CDR2 FQNEAQ (reference sequence). The germline V and J ends were trimmed by 5 bases and 5 bases, with 12 bases remaining between them. The CDR3 is 13 residues long. In DNA form, the CDR3 reads TGTGCCAGCAGCCTACGGGAAGGGGAGACCCAGTACTTC. Translated: CASSLREGETQYF.

In the case of this clonotype: It may be a read error: a sequence one base away is much more abundant. The CDR3 coding sequence is TGTGCCAGCTCTCGGGACAAGGATAGATCACCCCTCCACTTT. The encoded protein is CASSRDKDRSPLHF. The chain has TRBV18 and TRBJ1-6; maybe TRBD1 (6 bases). Trimming shortened V by 6 bases and J by 10 bases, and 16 bases separated the two germline ends. Per germline, CDR1 KGHSH and CDR2 LQKENI. The CDR3 has 14 residues.

The chain has TRBV19 and TRBJ2-3, with 14 bases lining up with TRBD2. The CDR3 spans 16 residues. The V segment lost 4 bases and the J segment 7 bases; nucleotides outside the gene matches: 7. Germline CDR1 reads LNHDA; CDR2 reads SQIVND (reference sequence). The CDR3 nucleotides read TGTGCCAGTAGTAGCGGGACTAGCGGGGGCACGAATACGCAGTATTTT. Amino acid sequence: CASSSGTSGGTNTQYF.

This clonotype occurred many times. The chain uses TRBV5-1 and TRBJ2-7, with unresolved D. The CDR3 is 11 amino acids. Germline values: CDR1 SGHRS, CDR2 YFSETQ. The germline V and J ends were trimmed by 4 bases and 7 bases, with 9 bases remaining between them. Written as DNA, the CDR3 is TGCGCCAGCAGCGGGCCCGGGGAGCAGTACTTC. Translation: CASSGPGEQYF.

In its sample, this clonotype was seen many times. This chain joins TRBV7-9 and TRBJ2-3; 16 bases match TRBD2. Per germline, CDR1 SEHNR and CDR2 FQNEAQ (reference sequence). Trimming took 4 bases from V and 0 from J; bases not matched to a gene: 4. The CDR3 contains 18 residues. The chain's CDR3 is CASSSPGLAGGSTDTQYF. As DNA, the CDR3 is TGTGCCAGCAGCTCTCCGGGACTAGCGGGGGGGAGCACAGATACGCAGTATTTT. The complete variable domain, with remaining parts taken from reference TRBV7-9 and TRBJ2-3, reads DTGVSQNPRHKITKRGQNVTFRCDPISEHNRLYWYRQTLGQGPEFLTYFQNEAQLEKSRLLSDRFSAERPKGSFSTLEIQRTEQGDSAMYLCASSSPGLAGGSTDTQYFGPGTRLTVL.

The J gene is TRBJ2-5, the V gene TRBV27; D is possibly TRBD2 (6 bases). The CDR3 extends over 15 amino acids. Germline lookup yields CDR1 MNHEY and CDR2 SMNVEV (reference sequence). Trimming took 3 bases from V and 5 from J, leaving 16 bases between them. CDR3 residues: CASSLRDGTGETQYF. The CDR3 region has the DNA TGTGCCAGCAGTTTGCGGGACGGGACGGGTGAGACCCAGTACTTC.

J is TRBJ2-3 and V is TRBV24-1; D is perhaps TRBD2 (5 bases). Per germline, CDR1 KGHDR and CDR2 SFDVKD. The V gene lost 3 bases and the J gene lost 3 bases, with 15 bases spanning the gap. This CDR3 contains 16 residues. For the CDR3, the DNA is TGTGCCACCAGTGATGTCGGGAACAGCTATACAGATACGCAGTATTTT. Translated, it gives CATSDVGNSYTDTQYF.

Many counts were recorded for this clonotype. The chain links TRBV6-1 to TRBJ1-2; tentative D call: TRBD1 (6 bases). The CDR3 has 13 residues. Between the trimmed V and J ends, which lost 3 bases and 8 bases, there was a span of 13 bases. Germline-derived CDR1 and CDR2 are MNHNS and SASEGT. This chain's CDR3 is CASSDGGAWGYTF. CDR3 DNA sequence: TGTGCCAGCAGTGACGGGGGGGCTTGGGGCTACACCTTC.

Concerning this clonotype: A clone one base away is much larger, so this may be a read error. This sequence joins TRBV25-1 and TRBJ2-5, with TRBD1 as a possible D gene (5 bases). The CDR3 is 15 residues long. Germline CDR1 MGHDK, CDR2 SYGVNS. The CDR3 DNA reads TGTGCCAGCTCATCACCGGACACGTACCAAGAGGCCCAGTACTTC. Translated, it gives CASSSPDTYQEAQYF.

This clonotype was seen at least ten times. The chain has TRBV11-2 and TRBJ2-1, with 10 bases matching TRBD2. V lost 4 bases and J lost 6; bases outside the gene matches: 6. The CDR3 extends over 15 amino acids. Germline V gene lookup returns CDR1 SGHAT and CDR2 FQNNGV. The CDR3 spells CASSSSGGAFNEQFF. Written as DNA, the CDR3 is TGTGCCAGCAGCTCGAGCGGGGGGGCCTTCAATGAGCAGTTCTTC.

This chain connects TRBV19 to TRBJ1-5; 7 nucleotides line up with TRBD1. Germline V gene sequence: CDR1 LNHDA, CDR2 SQIVND (reference sequence). The CDR3 contains 14 residues. J gave up 5 bases and V 3 bases, and 4 bases lay outside the gene matches. CDR3 protein: CASSMGQTYQPQHF. The CDR3 DNA sequence: TGTGCCAGTAGTATGGGACAGACCTATCAGCCCCAGCATTTT. The variable domain in full, completed from reference TRBV19 and TRBJ1-5, reads DGGITQSPKYLFRKEGQNVTLSCEQNLNHDAMYWYRQDPGQGLRLIYYSQIVNDFQKGDIAEGYSVSREKKESFPLTVTSAQKNPTAFYLCASSMGQTYQPQHFGDGTRLSIL.

The table lists this clonotype with a few counts. The V gene is TRBV2, the J gene TRBJ1-2, with D possibly matching TRBD1 (5 bases). Germline CDR1 reads SNHLY; CDR2 reads FYNNEI. Deletions cut 4 bases from V and 7 bases from J, with 13 bases between. The length of the CDR3 is 13 residues. The DNA for the CDR3 is TGTGCCAGCAGTGTGGGGCAGGGCCCTGGCTACACCTTC. Translated, it gives CASSVGQGPGYTF.